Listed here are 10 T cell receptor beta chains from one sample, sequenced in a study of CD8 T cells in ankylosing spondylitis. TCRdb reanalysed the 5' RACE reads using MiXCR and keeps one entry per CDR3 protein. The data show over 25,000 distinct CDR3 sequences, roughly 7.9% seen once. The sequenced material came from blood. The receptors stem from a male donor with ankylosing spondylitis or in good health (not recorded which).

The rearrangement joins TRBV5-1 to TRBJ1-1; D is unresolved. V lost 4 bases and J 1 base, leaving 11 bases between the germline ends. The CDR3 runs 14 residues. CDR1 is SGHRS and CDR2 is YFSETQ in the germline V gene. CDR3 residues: CASSVYGENTEAFF. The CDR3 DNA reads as TGCGCCAGCAGCGTCTACGGTGAGAACACTGAAGCTTTCTTT.

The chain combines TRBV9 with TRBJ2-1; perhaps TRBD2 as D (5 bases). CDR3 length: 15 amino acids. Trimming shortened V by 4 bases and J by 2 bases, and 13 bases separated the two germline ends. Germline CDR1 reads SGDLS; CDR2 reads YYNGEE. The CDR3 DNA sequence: TGTGCCAGCAGCCCGACTCGAGGGACCTACAATGAGCAGTTCTTC. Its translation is CASSPTRGTYNEQFF.

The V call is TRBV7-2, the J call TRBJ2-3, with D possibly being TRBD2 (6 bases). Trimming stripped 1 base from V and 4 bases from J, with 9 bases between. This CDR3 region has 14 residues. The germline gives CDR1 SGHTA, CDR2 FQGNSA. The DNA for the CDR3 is TGTGCCAGCAGCTTAGGACTAGTGCCAGATACGCAGTATTTT. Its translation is CASSLGLVPDTQYF.

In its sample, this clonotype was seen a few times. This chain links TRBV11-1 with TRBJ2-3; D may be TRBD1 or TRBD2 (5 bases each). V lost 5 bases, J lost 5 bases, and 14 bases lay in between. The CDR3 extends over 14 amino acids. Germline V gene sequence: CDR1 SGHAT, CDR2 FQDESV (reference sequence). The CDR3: CASSRTSGGDTQYF. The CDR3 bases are TGTGCCAGCAGCCGGACTTCTGGGGGAGATACGCAGTATTTT.

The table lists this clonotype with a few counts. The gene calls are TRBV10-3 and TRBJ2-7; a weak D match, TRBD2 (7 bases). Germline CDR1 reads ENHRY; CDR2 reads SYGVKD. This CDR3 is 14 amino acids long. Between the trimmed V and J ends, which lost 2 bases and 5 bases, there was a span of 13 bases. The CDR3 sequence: CAISEGGARNEQYF. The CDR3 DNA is TGTGCCATCAGTGAGGGGGGGGCTCGGAACGAGCAGTACTTC.

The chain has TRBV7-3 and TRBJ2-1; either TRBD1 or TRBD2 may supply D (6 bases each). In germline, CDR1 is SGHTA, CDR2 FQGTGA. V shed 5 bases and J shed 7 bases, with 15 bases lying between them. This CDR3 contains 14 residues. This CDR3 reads CASSPNGGGNEQFF. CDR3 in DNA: TGTGCCAGCAGCCCCAATGGAGGGGGAAATGAGCAGTTCTTC. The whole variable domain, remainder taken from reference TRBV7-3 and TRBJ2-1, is GAGVSQTPSNKVTEKGKYVELRCDPISGHTALYWYRQSLGQGPEFLIYFQGTGAADDSGLPNDRFFAVRPEGSVSTLKIQRTERGDSAVYLCASSPNGGGNEQFFGPGTRLTVL.

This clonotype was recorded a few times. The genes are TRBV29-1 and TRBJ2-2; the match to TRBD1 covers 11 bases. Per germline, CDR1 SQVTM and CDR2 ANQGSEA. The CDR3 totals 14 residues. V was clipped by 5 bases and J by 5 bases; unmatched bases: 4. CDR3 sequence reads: CSVRTGGMTGELFF. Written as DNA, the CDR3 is TGCAGCGTTAGGACAGGGGGCATGACCGGGGAGCTGTTTTTT.

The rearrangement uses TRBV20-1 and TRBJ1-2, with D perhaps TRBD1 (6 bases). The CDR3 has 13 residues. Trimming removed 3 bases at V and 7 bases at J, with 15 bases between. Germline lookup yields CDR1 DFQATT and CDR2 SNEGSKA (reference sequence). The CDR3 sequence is CSARKQGALGYTF. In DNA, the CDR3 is TGCAGTGCTAGGAAACAGGGTGCGCTTGGCTACACCTTC.

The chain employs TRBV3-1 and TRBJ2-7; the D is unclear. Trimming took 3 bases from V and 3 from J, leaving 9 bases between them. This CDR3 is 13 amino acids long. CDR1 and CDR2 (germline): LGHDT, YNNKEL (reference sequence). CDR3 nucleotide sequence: TGTGCCAGCAGCCATCGCTCAATCTACGAGCAGTACTTC. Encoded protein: CASSHRSIYEQYF.

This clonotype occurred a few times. The CDR3 nucleotides read TGCGCCAGCAGCCCGGGCGTGAACACTGAAGCTTTCTTT. The encoded protein is CASSPGVNTEAFF. The chain links TRBV5-1 to TRBJ1-1; D gene uncertain. The CDR3 is 13 amino acids. Germline-derived CDR1 and CDR2 are SGHRS and YFSETQ. Deletions cut 4 bases from V and 0 bases from J, with 7 bases between.